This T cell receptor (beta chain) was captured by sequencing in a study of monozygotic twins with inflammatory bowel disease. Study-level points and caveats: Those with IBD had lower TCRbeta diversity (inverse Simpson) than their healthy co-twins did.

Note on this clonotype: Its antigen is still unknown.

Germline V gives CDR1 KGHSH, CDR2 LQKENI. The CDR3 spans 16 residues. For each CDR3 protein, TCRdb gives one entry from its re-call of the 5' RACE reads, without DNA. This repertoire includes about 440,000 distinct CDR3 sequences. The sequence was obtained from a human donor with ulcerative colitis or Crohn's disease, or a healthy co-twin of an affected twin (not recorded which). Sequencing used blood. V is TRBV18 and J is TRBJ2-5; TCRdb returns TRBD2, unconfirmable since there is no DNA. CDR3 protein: CASSPLAGGPPGTQYF.